Listed below are T cell receptor beta chains from one sample, sequenced in a study of blood T cell repertoires in COVID-19. Only in-frame clones appear in the TCRdb table, and some are missing; sequencing was by immunoSEQ multiplex PCR. The data show around 400,000 clones, with roughly 89% seen just once and 1.7% held by the top ten. Sequencing was done on a sample of PBMCs or T cells enriched from blood (not recorded which). The receptors come from a woman aged 25 to 45 who had recovered from COVID-19. Each CDR3 is given with its conserved first and last residue. The order of the fields is D gene, clone size, V gene, J gene, CDR3 protein, CDR3 DNA. D genes are given only for firm matches. Size tells how often a clone was seen (once, few, many) or the class of an expanded clone, and some rows leave it out.

d_gene: -
abundance: -
v_gene: TRBV19
j_gene: TRBJ1-3
CDR3aa: CASSSGQKHSGNTIYF
CDR3nt: TGTGCCAGTAGTTCAGGACAGAAACACTCTGGAAACACCATATATTTT

d_gene: TRBD1
abundance: -
v_gene: TRBV7-9
j_gene: TRBJ1-2
CDR3aa: CASRPPGEQGAGYTF
CDR3nt: TGTGCCAGCAGGCCCCCCGGCGAACAGGGGGCCGGCTACACCTTC

d_gene: -
abundance: -
v_gene: TRBV30
j_gene: TRBJ1-1
CDR3aa: CAWERVVTEAFF
CDR3nt: TGTGCCTGGGAGAGGGTGGTCACTGAAGCTTTCTTT

d_gene: -
abundance: -
v_gene: TRBV11-2
j_gene: TRBJ1-6
CDR3aa: CASSFRWGDQGFYNSPLHF
CDR3nt: TGTGCCAGCAGCTTTAGATGGGGGGACCAGGGATTCTATAATTCACCCCTCCACTTT

d_gene: TRBD2
abundance: -
v_gene: TRBV4-2
j_gene: TRBJ2-1
CDR3aa: CASSQVRGGTDPNEQFF
CDR3nt: TGTGCCAGCAGCCAAGTGCGGGGGGGGACCGATCCCAATGAGCAGTTCTTC

d_gene: -
abundance: -
v_gene: TRBV4-1
j_gene: TRBJ2-7
CDR3aa: CASSQERRATYEQYF
CDR3nt: TGCGCCAGCAGCCAAGAAAGGCGGGCTACCTACGAGCAGTACTTC

d_gene: TRBD2
abundance: -
v_gene: TRBV11-3
j_gene: TRBJ2-1
CDR3aa: CASSLAERGHEQFF
CDR3nt: TGTGCCAGCAGCTTAGCAGAGCGGGGGCATGAGCAGTTCTTC

d_gene: -
abundance: few
v_gene: TRBV28
j_gene: TRBJ1-3
CDR3aa: CASAAGAIFSGPIYF
CDR3nt: TGTGCCAGTGCGGCGGGGGCGATATTCTCGGGACCCATATATTTT

d_gene: TRBD2
abundance: -
v_gene: TRBV5-6
j_gene: TRBJ2-1
CDR3aa: CASSPGLARYNEQFF
CDR3nt: TGTGCCAGCAGCCCGGGACTAGCGAGATACAATGAGCAGTTCTTC

d_gene: TRBD2
abundance: -
v_gene: TRBV7-7
j_gene: TRBJ2-2
CDR3aa: CASSLVVLAGSTGELFF
CDR3nt: TGTGCCAGCAGCTTAGTTGTCCTAGCGGGAAGTACCGGGGAGCTGTTTTTT

d_gene: -
abundance: -
v_gene: TRBV28
j_gene: TRBJ1-1
CDR3aa: CASSFGSNTEAFF
CDR3nt: TGTGCCAGCAGTTTCGGGAGTAACACTGAAGCTTTCTTT

d_gene: -
abundance: -
v_gene: TRBV6-5
j_gene: TRBJ1-5
CDR3aa: CASSWQKPHSNQPQHF
CDR3nt: TGTGCCAGCAGTTGGCAGAAACCTCATAGCAATCAGCCCCAGCATTTT

d_gene: -
abundance: -
v_gene: TRBV11-3
j_gene: TRBJ1-1
CDR3aa: CASSEAAGVKAFF
CDR3nt: TGTGCCAGCAGCGAGGCCGCAGGGGTGAAAGCTTTCTTT

d_gene: -
abundance: -
v_gene: TRBV6-5
j_gene: TRBJ1-3
CDR3aa: CASKGGPRNTIYF
CDR3nt: TGTGCCAGCAAGGGGGGGCCGAGGAACACCATATATTTT

d_gene: -
abundance: -
v_gene: TRBV6-5
j_gene: TRBJ2-5
CDR3aa: CASSYSGAEETQYF
CDR3nt: TGTGCCAGCAGTTACTCGGGAGCGGAAGAGACCCAGTACTTC

d_gene: TRBD1
abundance: -
v_gene: TRBV6-5
j_gene: TRBJ1-1
CDR3aa: CASQGEEAFF
CDR3nt: TGTGCCAGCCAGGGGGAGGAAGCTTTCTTT

d_gene: -
abundance: -
v_gene: TRBV6-5
j_gene: TRBJ1-4
CDR3aa: CASTRPTGTNEKLFF
CDR3nt: TGTGCCAGCACACGGCCTACGGGGACTAATGAAAAACTGTTTTTT

d_gene: -
abundance: -
v_gene: TRBV4-1
j_gene: TRBJ1-3
CDR3aa: CASSQDDVIEAYSGNTIYF
CDR3nt: TGCGCCAGCAGCCAAGACGATGTCATCGAGGCTTACTCTGGAAACACCATATATTTT

d_gene: TRBD1
abundance: -
v_gene: TRBV7-2
j_gene: TRBJ1-2
CDR3aa: CASSLGGTGGAGYGYTF
CDR3nt: TGTGCCAGCAGCTTAGGGGGAACAGGGGGCGCAGGCTATGGCTACACCTTC

d_gene: -
abundance: -
v_gene: TRBV28
j_gene: TRBJ1-5
CDR3aa: CASRPLGVIDQPQHF
CDR3nt: TGTGCCAGCAGACCCTTAGGGGTTATCGATCAGCCCCAGCATTTT

d_gene: -
abundance: -
v_gene: TRBV28
j_gene: TRBJ1-2
CDR3aa: CASSPTADGYTF
CDR3nt: TGTGCCAGCAGTCCTACAGCGGATGGCTACACCTTC

d_gene: -
abundance: once
v_gene: TRBV19
j_gene: TRBJ1-1
CDR3aa: CASSIDPGNTEAFF
CDR3nt: TGTGCCAGTAGTATAGATCCCGGGAACACTGAAGCTTTCTTT

d_gene: -
abundance: -
v_gene: TRBV18
j_gene: TRBJ1-3
CDR3aa: CASSPQGVDGNTIYF
CDR3nt: TGTGCCAGCTCACCACAGGGGGTCGACGGAAACACCATATATTTT

d_gene: -
abundance: -
v_gene: TRBV7-9
j_gene: TRBJ2-2
CDR3aa: CASSALVTGELFF
CDR3nt: TGTGCCAGCAGCGCCTTAGTAACCGGGGAGCTGTTTTTT

d_gene: TRBD1
abundance: -
v_gene: TRBV7-9
j_gene: TRBJ2-5
CDR3aa: CASSYGTGGGETQYF
CDR3nt: TGTGCCAGCAGCTACGGGACAGGGGGTGGGGAGACCCAGTACTTC

d_gene: TRBD1
abundance: -
v_gene: TRBV15
j_gene: TRBJ1-1
CDR3aa: CATSRARPAPGQGPNTEAFF
CDR3nt: TGTGCCACCAGCAGAGCTAGGCCAGCGCCGGGACAGGGACCGAACACTGAAGCTTTCTTT

d_gene: TRBD1
abundance: -
v_gene: TRBV27
j_gene: TRBJ2-7
CDR3aa: CASSLYPSRQGFNEQYF
CDR3nt: TGTGCCAGCAGTTTATATCCGAGTAGACAGGGGTTCAACGAGCAGTACTTC

d_gene: TRBD1
abundance: -
v_gene: TRBV5-1
j_gene: TRBJ2-7
CDR3aa: CASSLVTGTGAYEQYF
CDR3nt: TGCGCCAGCAGCTTGGTGACCGGGACAGGGGCCTACGAGCAGTACTTC

d_gene: -
abundance: -
v_gene: TRBV6-5
j_gene: TRBJ1-1
CDR3aa: CASSYSPGETEAFF
CDR3nt: TGTGCCAGCAGTTACTCTCCAGGGGAAACTGAAGCTTTCTTT

d_gene: -
abundance: -
v_gene: TRBV14
j_gene: TRBJ1-1
CDR3aa: CASSRRTGGNTEAFF
CDR3nt: TGTGCCAGCAGCCGTCGCACGGGGGGGAACACTGAAGCTTTCTTT

d_gene: -
abundance: once
v_gene: TRBV5-1
j_gene: TRBJ2-3
CDR3aa: CASSLEAGSSDTQYF
CDR3nt: TGCGCCAGCAGCTTGGAGGCCGGGAGCTCAGATACGCAGTATTTT

d_gene: -
abundance: -
v_gene: TRBV19
j_gene: TRBJ2-7
CDR3aa: CASSSGRGSYEQYF
CDR3nt: TGTGCCAGTAGTAGCGGCAGGGGCTCCTACGAGCAGTACTTC

d_gene: -
abundance: -
v_gene: TRBV6-6
j_gene: TRBJ2-3
CDR3aa: CASNPRQPTDTQYF
CDR3nt: TGTGCCAGCAATCCGAGACAACCCACAGATACGCAGTATTTT

d_gene: TRBD1
abundance: -
v_gene: TRBV15
j_gene: TRBJ1-6
CDR3aa: CATSRKTGGGSPLHF
CDR3nt: TGTGCCACCAGCCGAAAGACAGGGGGCGGGTCACCCCTCCACTTT

d_gene: TRBD1
abundance: once
v_gene: TRBV7-9
j_gene: TRBJ1-3
CDR3aa: CASSDRDGNTIYF
CDR3nt: TGTGCCAGCAGCGACAGGGATGGAAACACCATATATTTT

d_gene: TRBD1
abundance: -
v_gene: TRBV7-9
j_gene: TRBJ2-7
CDR3aa: CASSLDGTGFYEQYF
CDR3nt: TGTGCCAGCAGCTTAGACGGGACAGGTTTCTACGAGCAGTACTTC

d_gene: TRBD1
abundance: -
v_gene: TRBV7-9
j_gene: TRBJ2-4
CDR3aa: CASSSDRADIYIQYF
CDR3nt: TGTGCCAGCAGTTCGGACAGGGCTGATATATACATTCAGTACTTC

d_gene: TRBD1
abundance: -
v_gene: TRBV4-1
j_gene: TRBJ2-1
CDR3aa: CASSQATGAGKGEQFF
CDR3nt: TGCGCCAGCAGCCAAGCTACAGGGGCGGGTAAAGGTGAGCAGTTCTTC

d_gene: TRBD1
abundance: -
v_gene: TRBV25-1
j_gene: TRBJ2-7
CDR3aa: CASSFRDRAYEQYF
CDR3nt: TGTGCCAGCAGCTTCCGGGACAGAGCCTACGAGCAGTACTTC

d_gene: -
abundance: once
v_gene: TRBV15
j_gene: TRBJ2-7
CDR3aa: CATSPGVNYEQYF
CDR3nt: TGTGCCACCAGCCCAGGGGTCAACTACGAGCAGTACTTC

d_gene: -
abundance: -
v_gene: TRBV5-1
j_gene: TRBJ1-2
CDR3aa: CASSYRAANYGYTF
CDR3nt: TGCGCCAGCAGCTACAGGGCAGCTAACTATGGCTACACCTTC

d_gene: -
abundance: -
v_gene: TRBV7-2
j_gene: TRBJ1-3
CDR3aa: CASSLIAGRLSGNTIYF
CDR3nt: TGTGCCAGCAGCTTAATCGCGGGGCGCCTCTCTGGAAACACCATATATTTT

d_gene: -
abundance: -
v_gene: TRBV7-9
j_gene: TRBJ1-1
CDR3aa: CASSLEWEGEAFF
CDR3nt: TGTGCCAGCAGCTTAGAATGGGAGGGTGAAGCTTTCTTT

d_gene: TRBD1
abundance: -
v_gene: TRBV11-2
j_gene: TRBJ1-1
CDR3aa: CASSLGPYRGAGMNTEAFF
CDR3nt: TGTGCCAGCAGCTTAGGGCCCTACAGGGGCGCAGGGATGAACACTGAAGCTTTCTTT

d_gene: TRBD1
abundance: few
v_gene: TRBV4-1
j_gene: TRBJ2-7
CDR3aa: CASSHSQGLLTYEQYF
CDR3nt: TGCGCCAGCAGCCACTCACAGGGGCTCCTCACCTACGAGCAGTACTTC

d_gene: TRBD1
abundance: -
v_gene: TRBV4-1
j_gene: TRBJ1-4
CDR3aa: CASSPGGVKLFF
CDR3nt: TGCGCCAGCAGTCCAGGGGGAGTAAAACTGTTTTTT